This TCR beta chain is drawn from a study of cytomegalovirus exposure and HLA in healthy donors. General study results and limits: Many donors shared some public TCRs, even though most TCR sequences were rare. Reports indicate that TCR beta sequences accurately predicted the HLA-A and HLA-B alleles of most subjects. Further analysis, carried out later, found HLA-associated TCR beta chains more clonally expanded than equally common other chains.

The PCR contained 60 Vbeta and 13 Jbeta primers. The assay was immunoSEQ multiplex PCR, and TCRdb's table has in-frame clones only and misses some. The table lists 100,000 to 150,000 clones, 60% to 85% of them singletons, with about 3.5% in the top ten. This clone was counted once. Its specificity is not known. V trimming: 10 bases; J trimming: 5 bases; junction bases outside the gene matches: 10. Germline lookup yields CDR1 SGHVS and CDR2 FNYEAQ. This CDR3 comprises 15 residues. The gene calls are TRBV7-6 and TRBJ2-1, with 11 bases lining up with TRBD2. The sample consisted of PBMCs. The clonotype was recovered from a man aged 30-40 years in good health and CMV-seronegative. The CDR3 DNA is TGTGCCACTTCTCCACTAGCGGGGGCCCACAATGAGCAGTTCTTC. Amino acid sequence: CATSPLAGAHNEQFF.